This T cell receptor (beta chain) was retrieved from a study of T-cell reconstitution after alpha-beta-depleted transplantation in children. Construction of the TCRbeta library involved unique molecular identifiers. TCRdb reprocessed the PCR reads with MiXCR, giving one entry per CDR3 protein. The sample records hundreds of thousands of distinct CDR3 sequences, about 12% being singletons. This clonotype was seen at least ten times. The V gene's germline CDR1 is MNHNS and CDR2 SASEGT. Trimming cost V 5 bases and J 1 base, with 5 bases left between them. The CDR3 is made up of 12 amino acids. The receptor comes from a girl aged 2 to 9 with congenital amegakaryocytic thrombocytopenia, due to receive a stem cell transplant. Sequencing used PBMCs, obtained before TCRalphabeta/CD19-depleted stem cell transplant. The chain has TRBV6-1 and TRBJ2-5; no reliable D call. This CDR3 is CASSNIQETQYF. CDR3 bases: TGTGCCAGCAGTAACATCCAAGAGACCCAGTACTTC.